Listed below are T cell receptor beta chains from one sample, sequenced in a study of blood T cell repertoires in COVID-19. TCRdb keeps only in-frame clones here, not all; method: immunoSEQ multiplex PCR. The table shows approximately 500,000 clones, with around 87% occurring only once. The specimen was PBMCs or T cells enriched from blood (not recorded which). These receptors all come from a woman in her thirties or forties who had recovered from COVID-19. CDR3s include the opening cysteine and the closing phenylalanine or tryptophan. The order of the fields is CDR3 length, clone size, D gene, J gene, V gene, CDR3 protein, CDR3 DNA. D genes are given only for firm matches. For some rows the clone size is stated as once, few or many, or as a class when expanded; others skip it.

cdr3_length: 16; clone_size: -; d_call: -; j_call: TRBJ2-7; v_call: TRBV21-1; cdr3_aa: CASSKVCGLSSYEQYF; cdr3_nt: TGTGCCAGCAGCAAAGTTTGCGGGCTTAGCTCCTACGAGCAGTACTTC
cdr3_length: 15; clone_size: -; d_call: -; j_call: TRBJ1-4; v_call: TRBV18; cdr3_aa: CASSPCQGCDEKLFF; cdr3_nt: TGTGCCAGCTCACCGTGTCAGGGATGTGATGAAAAACTGTTTTTT
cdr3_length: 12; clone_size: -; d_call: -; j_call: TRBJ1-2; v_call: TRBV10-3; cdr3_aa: CAIKGGDYGYTF; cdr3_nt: TGTGCCATCAAAGGGGGAGATTATGGCTACACCTTC
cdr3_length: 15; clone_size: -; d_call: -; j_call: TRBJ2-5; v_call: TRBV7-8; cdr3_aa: CASSPFQGSGETQYF; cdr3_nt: TGTGCCAGCAGCCCTTTCCAGGGGTCCGGCGAGACCCAGTACTTC
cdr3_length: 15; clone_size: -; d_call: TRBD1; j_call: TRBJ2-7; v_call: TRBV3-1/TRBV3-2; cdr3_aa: CASSQYPGGSYEQYF; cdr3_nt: TGTGCCAGCAGCCAGTACCCAGGGGGAAGCTACGAGCAGTACTTC
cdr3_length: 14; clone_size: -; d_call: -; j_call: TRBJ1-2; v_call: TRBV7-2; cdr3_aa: CASSRTGLSWGYTF; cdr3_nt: TGTGCCAGCAGCCGCACGGGGTTGTCATGGGGCTACACCTTC
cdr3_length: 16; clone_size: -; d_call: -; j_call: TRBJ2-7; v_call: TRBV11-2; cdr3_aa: CASRRLSGTSSYEQYF; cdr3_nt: TGTGCCAGCAGGCGTCTTTCTGGAACTAGCTCCTACGAGCAGTACTTC
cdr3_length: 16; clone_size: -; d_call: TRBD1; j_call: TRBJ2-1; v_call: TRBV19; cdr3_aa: CASSPHGQGKYNEQFF; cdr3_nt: TGTGCCAGTAGTCCCCACGGACAGGGAAAGTACAATGAGCAGTTCTTC
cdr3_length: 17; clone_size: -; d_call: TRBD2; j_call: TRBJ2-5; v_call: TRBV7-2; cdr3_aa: CASSLVRTSESGETQYF; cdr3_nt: TGTGCCAGCAGCTTAGTTAGGACTAGCGAGTCCGGAGAGACCCAGTACTTC
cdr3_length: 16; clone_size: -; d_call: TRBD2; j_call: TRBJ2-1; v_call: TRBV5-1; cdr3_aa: CASSLLSGSSYNEQFF; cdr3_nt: TGCGCCAGCAGCTTGTTAAGCGGGAGCTCCTACAATGAGCAGTTCTTC
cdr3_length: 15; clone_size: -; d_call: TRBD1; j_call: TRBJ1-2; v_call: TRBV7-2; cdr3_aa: CASSLGPGGGYGYTF; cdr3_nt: TGTGCCAGCAGCTTAGGTCCAGGGGGCGGCTATGGCTACACCTTC
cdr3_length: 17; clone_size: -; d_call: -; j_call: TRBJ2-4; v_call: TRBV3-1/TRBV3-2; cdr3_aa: CASSQEEPGTPGDIQYF; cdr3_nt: TGTGCCAGCAGCCAAGAAGAACCCGGGACGCCGGGGGACATTCAGTACTTC
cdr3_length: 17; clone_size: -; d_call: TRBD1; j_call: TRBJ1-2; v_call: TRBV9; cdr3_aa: CASSVEVNGQGEYGYTF; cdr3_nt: TGTGCCAGCAGCGTAGAGGTAAACGGACAGGGAGAATATGGCTACACCTTC
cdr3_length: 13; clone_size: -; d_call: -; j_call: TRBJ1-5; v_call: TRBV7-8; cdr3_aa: CASSRSGAQPQHF; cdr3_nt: TGTGCCAGCAGCCGATCAGGGGCCCAGCCCCAGCATTTT
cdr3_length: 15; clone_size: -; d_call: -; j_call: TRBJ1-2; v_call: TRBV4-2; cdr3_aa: CASSQDGNLPYGYTF; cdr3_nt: TGTGCCAGCAGCCAAGACGGTAACCTACCCTATGGCTACACCTTC
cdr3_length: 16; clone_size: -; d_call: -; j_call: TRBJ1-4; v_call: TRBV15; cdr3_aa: CATSRQRLGVNEKLFF; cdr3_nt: TGTGCCACCAGCAGACAGAGGTTGGGTGTCAATGAAAAACTGTTTTTT
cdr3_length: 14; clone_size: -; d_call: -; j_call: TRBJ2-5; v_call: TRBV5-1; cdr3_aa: CASRRGQNQETQYF; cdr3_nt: TGCGCCAGCAGGCGAGGACAGAACCAAGAGACCCAGTACTTC
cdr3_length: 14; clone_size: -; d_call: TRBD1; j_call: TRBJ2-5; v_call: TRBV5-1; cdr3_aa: CASSPGQGGETQYF; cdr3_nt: TGCGCCAGCAGCCCCGGACAGGGAGGAGAGACCCAGTACTTC
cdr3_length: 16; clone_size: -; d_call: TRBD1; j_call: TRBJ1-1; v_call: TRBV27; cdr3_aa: CASSLGRQGAGTEAFF; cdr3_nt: TGTGCCAGCAGTTTAGGTAGACAGGGGGCGGGGACTGAAGCTTTCTTT
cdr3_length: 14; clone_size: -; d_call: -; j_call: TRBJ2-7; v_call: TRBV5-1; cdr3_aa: CASSLAAGGGEQYF; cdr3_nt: TGCGCCAGCAGCTTGGCGGCAGGGGGAGGCGAGCAGTACTTC
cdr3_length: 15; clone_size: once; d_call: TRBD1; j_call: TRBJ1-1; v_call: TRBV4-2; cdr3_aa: CASSRTQGAGTEAFF; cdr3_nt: TGTGCCAGCAGCCGCACACAGGGGGCGGGGACTGAAGCTTTCTTT
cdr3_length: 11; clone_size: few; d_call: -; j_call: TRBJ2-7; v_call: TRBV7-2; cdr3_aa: CASSLGAEQYF; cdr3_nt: TGTGCCAGCAGCTTAGGAGCGGAGCAGTACTTC